This T cell receptor beta chain was recovered during a study of cytomegalovirus exposure and HLA in healthy donors. PCR amplification relied on 60 Vbeta primers (plus 13 Jbeta primers). The data were produced by immunoSEQ multiplex PCR, yet TCRdb's version contains in-frame clones alone and is incomplete. The sample has approximately 160,000 clones, around two thirds seen once. CDR1 WSHSY and CDR2 SAAADI come from the germline V gene. Between the trimmed V and J ends, which lost 0 bases and 1 base, there was a span of 13 bases. The CDR3 sequence is 16 residues long. This clone appeared a few times. What it recognizes is unknown. Study-wide points: Both high specificity and high sensitivity reportedly marked the classifier's diagnosis of cytomegalovirus status.

The rearrangement links TRBV10-2 to TRBJ2-7; perhaps TRBD1 as D (5 bases). The receptor's source is a man between 45 and 60 years old in good health and CMV-seronegative. The material sequenced was PBMCs. CDR3 amino acids: CASSESGAVQSYEQYF. The CDR3 DNA is TGCGCCAGCAGTGAGTCAGGGGCAGTTCAGTCCTACGAGCAGTACTTC.